These 5 T cell receptor beta chains were sequenced from one sample in a study of T cell responses to AZD1222 COVID-19 vaccine. Libraries were prepared by immunoSEQ multiplex PCR; TCRdb keeps only in-frame clonotypes and omits some of them. The data hold 95,000 to 150,000 clones, with 92% observed a single time. The sequencing here drew on peripheral blood, taken on day 0 of AZD1222 vaccination. These receptor sequences come from an adult in good health.

This clone appeared a single time. The V and J genes are TRBV3-1 (or the pseudogene TRBV3-2) and TRBJ2-6; tentative D call: TRBD1 (5 bases). Germline CDR1 and CDR2: LGHDT and YNNKEL (reference sequence). CDR3 length: 16 amino acids. The V gene lost 2 bases and the J gene lost 2 bases, with 10 bases spanning the gap. The CDR3 coding sequence is TGTGCCAGCAGCCAACCCAGGACACCTGGGGCCAACGTCCTGACTTTC. Amino acid sequence: CASSQPRTPGANVLTF.

This chain joins TRBV18 and TRBJ2-2; 8 bases are shared with TRBD1. The germline CDR1 and CDR2 sequences are KGHSH and LQKENI. The CDR3 has 15 residues. The V segment lost 4 bases and the J segment 5 bases; nucleotides outside the gene matches: 6. CDR3 loop: CASSLGQGRTGELFF. The CDR3 DNA follows: TGTGCCAGCTCACTTGGACAGGGAAGGACCGGGGAGCTGTTTTTT.

In its sample, this clone was seen once. This sequence joins TRBV28 and TRBJ1-2; the match to TRBD1 covers 8 bases. The length of the CDR3 is 14 residues. The ends lost 6 bases at V and 7 bases at J; junction bases unmatched: 10. Germline V gene data show CDR1 as MDHEN and CDR2 as SYDVKM. CDR3 in amino acids: CASSSRGTGVGYTF. CDR3 in DNA: TGTGCCAGCAGCTCCCGGGGGACAGGTGTTGGCTACACCTTC.

The gene calls are TRBV12-3 or TRBV12-4 and TRBJ2-1; 7 bases align to TRBD1. This CDR3 is built from 11 residues. V gave up 7 bases and J gave up 15 bases; unmatched junction bases: 9. CDR3 in amino acids: CASILGQVTFF. In DNA form, the CDR3 reads TGTGCCAGCATTCTAGGACAGGTGACGTTCTTC.

Comments on this clone: One end of the junction fails to match germline, which may point to a read error. The rearrangement joins TRBV7-3 to TRBJ2-7; D remains ambiguous. CDR1 and CDR2 (germline): SGHTA, FQGTGA. The CDR3 extends over 15 amino acids. CDR3 protein: CASSLTPGSSYEQYF. The CDR3 bases are TGTGCCAGCAGTTTAACCCCGGGCAGCTCCTACGAGCAGTACTTC.